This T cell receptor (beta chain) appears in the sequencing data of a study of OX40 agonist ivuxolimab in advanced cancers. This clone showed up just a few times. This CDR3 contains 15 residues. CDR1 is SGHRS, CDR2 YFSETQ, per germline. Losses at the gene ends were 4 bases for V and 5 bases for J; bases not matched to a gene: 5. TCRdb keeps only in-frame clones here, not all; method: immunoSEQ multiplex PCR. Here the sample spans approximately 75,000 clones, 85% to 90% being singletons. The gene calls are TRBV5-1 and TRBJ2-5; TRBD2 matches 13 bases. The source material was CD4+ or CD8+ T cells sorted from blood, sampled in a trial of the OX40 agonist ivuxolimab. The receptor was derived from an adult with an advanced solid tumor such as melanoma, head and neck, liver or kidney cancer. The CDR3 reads CASSLGTSGVETQYF. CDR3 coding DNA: TGCGCCAGCAGCCTCGGGACTAGCGGGGTGGAGACCCAGTACTTC.